This T cell receptor beta chain was sequenced during a study of TIL therapy for anti-PD-1-resistant metastatic lung cancer. The wider study: Patients then received nivolumab; progressors got lymphodepletion, TIL and IL-2. Median patient age was 54, ranging about 38-80 years.

Time point defined: pre-treatment sample, taken before nivolumab and TIL therapy. Adults with stage 4 NSCLC were enrolled in a phase I trial. This was the immunoSEQ v3 assay. Data came from immunoSEQ multiplex PCR; TCRdb stores just in-frame clones and leaves some out. The sample carries 15,000 to 20,000 clones, about 83% recorded once. Germline-derived CDR1 and CDR2 are SGHTA and FQGNSA. The CDR3 sequence is 14 residues long. The germline V and J ends were trimmed by 5 bases and 0 bases, with 7 bases remaining between them. For this clone: Its cognate antigen is unknown.

Study conclusions and caveats: Treatment-naive, never-smoker and oncogene-addicted patients were overrepresented in this highly selected cohort.

The sequence was obtained from a person aged 30 to 80 with non-small cell lung cancer. This chain links TRBV7-2 with TRBJ2-2, with D perhaps matching TRBD1 (6 bases). Sample: blood, taken at baseline. The CDR3 region is CASSRTANTGELFF. CDR3 sequence (DNA): TGTGCCAGCAGCCGGACAGCGAACACCGGGGAGCTGTTTTTT. The full variable domain, its missing parts supplied by reference TRBV7-2 and TRBJ2-2, is GAGVSQSPSNKVTEKGKDVELRCDPISGHTALYWYRQSLGQGLEFLIYFQGNSAPDKSGLPSDRFSAERTGGSVSTLTIQRTQQEDSAVYLCASSRTANTGELFFGEGSRLTVL.